This TCR beta chain was identified during a study of radiotherapy plus CTLA-4 blockade in lung cancer. Trimming took off 5 bases at V and 1 base at J, with 8 bases between the two ends. The CDR3 length is 14 residues. Germline-derived CDR1 and CDR2 are SSHAT and FNYEAQ (reference sequence). Sequencing was performed with immunoSEQ multiplex PCR; in TCRdb, only in-frame clones are kept and a portion is missing. Altogether around 80,000 clones are present, roughly 80% being singletons, with the ten largest covering more than 8%. Those with chemo-refractory metastatic non-small-cell lung cancer were treated with focal radiation combined with CTLA-4 blockade using ipilimumab.

The input for sequencing was peripheral blood, taken from a patient treated with radiotherapy plus ipilimumab. The chain combines TRBV7-7 with TRBJ2-2, with a tentative D call TRBD1 (6 bases). This receptor was taken from a human donor with non-small cell lung cancer whose response to radiotherapy plus ipilimumab could not be evaluated. The CDR3 spells CASSPDRNTGELFF. CDR3 bases: TGTGCCAGCAGCCCGGACAGGAACACCGGGGAGCTGTTTTTT. The whole variable domain, remainder taken from reference TRBV7-7 and TRBJ2-2, is GAGVSQSPRYKVTKRGQDVTLRCDPISSHATLYWYQQALGQGPEFLTYFNYEAQPDKSGLPSDRFSAERPEGSISTLTIQRTEQRDSAMYRCASSPDRNTGELFFGEGSRLTVL.